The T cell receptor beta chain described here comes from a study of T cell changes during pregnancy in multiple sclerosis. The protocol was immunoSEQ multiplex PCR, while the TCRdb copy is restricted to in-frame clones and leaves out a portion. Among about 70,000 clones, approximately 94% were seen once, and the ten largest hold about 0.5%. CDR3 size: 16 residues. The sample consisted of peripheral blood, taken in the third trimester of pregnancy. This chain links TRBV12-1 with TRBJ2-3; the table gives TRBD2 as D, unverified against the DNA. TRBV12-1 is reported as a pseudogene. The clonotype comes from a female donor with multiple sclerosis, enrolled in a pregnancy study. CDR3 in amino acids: CASSSLLAALTDTQYF. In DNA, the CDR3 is TGTGCCAGCAGCTCCCTACTAGCGGCCCTCACAGATACGCAGTATTTT.